This is a list of T cell receptor beta chains from one sample in a study of shared clonotypes between healthy human individuals. Method: immunoSEQ multiplex PCR; TCRdb's copy keeps in-frame clones and lacks some. The sample yields roughly 2,000,000 clones, less than 95% seen once. The specimen was naive CD8+ T cells sorted from blood. The origin of the receptors is a man between 18 and 29 years old in good health. Each CDR3 is given with its conserved first and last residue. D genes are given only for firm matches. Clone size is given for some rows only: seen once, a few or many times, or a class if the clone is expanded.

j_call: TRBJ2-5
v_call: TRBV2
clone_size: -
d_call: -
cdr3_aa: CASSEWWAGEGLETQYF
cdr3_nt: TGTGCCAGCAGTGAATGGTGGGCAGGCGAGGGTTTAGAGACCCAGTACTTC

j_call: TRBJ2-5
v_call: TRBV9
clone_size: -
d_call: -
cdr3_aa: CASSTWTAETQYF
cdr3_nt: TGTGCCAGCAGCACCTGGACCGCAGAAACCCAGTACTTC

j_call: TRBJ2-7
v_call: TRBV30
clone_size: -
d_call: -
cdr3_aa: CAWSVGDDEQYF
cdr3_nt: TGTGCCTGGAGTGTGGGGGACGACGAGCAGTACTTC

j_call: TRBJ2-7
v_call: TRBV28
clone_size: -
d_call: -
cdr3_aa: CASSPQGGSYEQYF
cdr3_nt: TGTGCCAGCAGTCCTCAGGGGGGGAGCTACGAGCAGTACTTC

j_call: TRBJ2-3
v_call: TRBV19
clone_size: -
d_call: TRBD2
cdr3_aa: CASSGISGIADTQYF
cdr3_nt: TGTGCCAGTAGTGGGATTAGCGGGATCGCAGATACGCAGTATTTT

j_call: TRBJ2-7
v_call: TRBV7-3
clone_size: -
d_call: TRBD2
cdr3_aa: CASSDLAGSEQYF
cdr3_nt: TGTGCCAGCAGCGACCTAGCGGGGAGCGAGCAGTACTTC

j_call: TRBJ2-3
v_call: TRBV7-2
clone_size: once
d_call: -
cdr3_aa: CASSLESPVFGTDTQYF
cdr3_nt: TGTGCCAGCAGCTTAGAATCCCCGGTCTTCGGCACAGATACGCAGTATTTT

j_call: TRBJ1-1
v_call: TRBV9
clone_size: -
d_call: -
cdr3_aa: CASSSGPQNTEAFF
cdr3_nt: TGTGCCAGCAGCTCCGGACCCCAGAACACTGAAGCTTTCTTT

j_call: TRBJ2-7
v_call: TRBV29-1
clone_size: -
d_call: -
cdr3_aa: CSVEDRTYEQYF
cdr3_nt: TGCAGCGTTGAGGACAGAACCTACGAGCAGTACTTC

j_call: TRBJ2-7
v_call: TRBV5-1
clone_size: -
d_call: -
cdr3_aa: CASSLDREVYEQYF
cdr3_nt: TGCGCCAGCAGCTTGGACAGGGAGGTATACGAGCAGTACTTC

j_call: TRBJ1-1
v_call: TRBV6-5
clone_size: -
d_call: TRBD1
cdr3_aa: CASSFPSAGGLDEAFF
cdr3_nt: TGTGCCAGCAGTTTCCCTTCAGCAGGGGGCTTAGATGAAGCTTTCTTT

j_call: TRBJ1-2
v_call: TRBV5-4
clone_size: -
d_call: -
cdr3_aa: CASSLRGSNYGYTF
cdr3_nt: TGTGCCAGCAGCTTAAGAGGGTCCAACTATGGCTACACCTTC

j_call: TRBJ2-6
v_call: TRBV28
clone_size: -
d_call: TRBD2
cdr3_aa: CASSFGLAGGSSGANVLTF
cdr3_nt: TGTGCCAGCAGTTTCGGACTAGCGGGGGGATCCTCTGGGGCCAACGTCCTGACTTTC

j_call: TRBJ2-2
v_call: TRBV4-3
clone_size: -
d_call: -
cdr3_aa: CASSQESEGPPVFGGELFF
cdr3_nt: TGCGCCAGCAGCCAAGAGTCTGAGGGCCCCCCCGTTTTCGGCGGGGAGCTGTTTTTT

j_call: TRBJ2-1
v_call: TRBV5-8
clone_size: -
d_call: -
cdr3_aa: CASSFTAYNEQFF
cdr3_nt: TGTGCCAGCAGCTTTACGGCCTACAATGAGCAGTTCTTC

j_call: TRBJ2-7
v_call: TRBV6-7
clone_size: -
d_call: -
cdr3_aa: CASTFRGGHDYEQYF
cdr3_nt: TGTGCCAGCACCTTCCGAGGAGGACACGACTACGAGCAGTACTTC

j_call: TRBJ2-7
v_call: TRBV11-2
clone_size: -
d_call: TRBD1
cdr3_aa: CASSFGTGFEQYF
cdr3_nt: TGTGCCAGCAGCTTCGGGACAGGGTTTGAGCAGTACTTC

j_call: TRBJ2-7
v_call: TRBV18
clone_size: once
d_call: -
cdr3_aa: CASSPTSSPPYEQYF
cdr3_nt: TGTGCCAGCTCACCAACGAGTAGCCCGCCCTACGAGCAGTACTTC

j_call: TRBJ1-1
v_call: TRBV10-1
clone_size: few
d_call: -
cdr3_aa: CATRLGMNTEAFF
cdr3_nt: TGCGCCACCCGTCTAGGTATGAACACTGAAGCTTTCTTT

j_call: TRBJ2-6
v_call: TRBV7-9
clone_size: -
d_call: -
cdr3_aa: CASSPFGRVVAGANVLTF
cdr3_nt: TGTGCCAGCAGCCCTTTCGGCAGGGTCGTAGCTGGGGCCAACGTCCTGACTTTC

j_call: TRBJ2-2
v_call: TRBV28
clone_size: -
d_call: TRBD2
cdr3_aa: CASSLVGEGRNTGELFF
cdr3_nt: TGTGCCAGCAGTTTGGTTGGGGAGGGCCGGAACACCGGGGAGCTGTTTTTT

j_call: TRBJ2-7
v_call: TRBV5-1
clone_size: -
d_call: TRBD2
cdr3_aa: CASSLEGLAGYYEQYF
cdr3_nt: TGCGCCAGCAGCTTGGAAGGCCTAGCGGGATACTACGAGCAGTACTTC

j_call: TRBJ2-3
v_call: TRBV28
clone_size: -
d_call: -
cdr3_aa: CASTSREGTDTQYF
cdr3_nt: TGTGCCAGCACCTCCAGGGAAGGCACAGATACGCAGTATTTT

j_call: TRBJ1-2
v_call: TRBV6-5
clone_size: -
d_call: -
cdr3_aa: CASRQPATGLGYTF
cdr3_nt: TGTGCCAGCAGACAACCCGCCACAGGGCTTGGCTACACCTTC

j_call: TRBJ2-5
v_call: TRBV6-5
clone_size: once
d_call: -
cdr3_aa: CASRDSPPAETQYF
cdr3_nt: TGTGCCAGCAGAGACAGCCCCCCGGCGGAGACCCAGTACTTC

j_call: TRBJ1-1
v_call: TRBV11-2
clone_size: once
d_call: TRBD1
cdr3_aa: CASSSAHRGSTEAFF
cdr3_nt: TGTGCCAGCAGCTCCGCCCACAGGGGATCCACTGAAGCTTTCTTT

j_call: TRBJ2-2
v_call: TRBV4-3
clone_size: -
d_call: TRBD2
cdr3_aa: CASSHLLAGANTGELFF
cdr3_nt: TGCGCCAGCAGCCATCTCCTAGCGGGGGCGAACACCGGGGAGCTGTTTTTT

j_call: TRBJ1-6
v_call: TRBV6-5
clone_size: few
d_call: -
cdr3_aa: CASRYVEGDSPLHF
cdr3_nt: TGTGCCAGCAGATACGTGGAGGGTGATTCACCCCTCCACTTT

j_call: TRBJ2-5
v_call: TRBV29-1
clone_size: -
d_call: -
cdr3_aa: CSVEDRGSGPFPKTQYF
cdr3_nt: TGCAGCGTTGAAGATCGGGGTAGCGGCCCTTTCCCAAAGACCCAGTACTTC

j_call: TRBJ1-6
v_call: TRBV9
clone_size: -
d_call: -
cdr3_aa: CASSGLGPAGRALHF
cdr3_nt: TGTGCCAGCAGCGGCCTCGGACCCGCGGGGAGGGCCCTCCACTTT

j_call: TRBJ2-1
v_call: TRBV27
clone_size: once
d_call: -
cdr3_aa: CASSLSGYYNEQFF
cdr3_nt: TGTGCCAGCAGTTTATCGGGGTACTACAATGAGCAGTTCTTC

j_call: TRBJ2-7
v_call: TRBV5-1
clone_size: -
d_call: TRBD2
cdr3_aa: CASSPSGGGRAEEQYF
cdr3_nt: TGCGCCAGCAGCCCGTCGGGGGGCGGGAGGGCCGAAGAGCAGTACTTC

j_call: TRBJ2-7
v_call: TRBV7-2
clone_size: -
d_call: -
cdr3_aa: CASSSRQAGYEQYF
cdr3_nt: TGTGCCAGCAGCTCTAGACAGGCCGGCTACGAGCAGTACTTC